This entry concerns a single T cell receptor (beta chain). No cognate antigen has been identified for it. No base quality values were provided; no much bigger clone lies one nucleotide off. This entry is derived from a study of technical replicates of blood from a few donors (TCRdb year 2017). Libraries came from the immunoSEQ multiplex PCR assay. TCRdb re-hosts the immuneACCESS table, in-frame sequences only. Its copies lack some clones; in the studies checked, an unresolved V gene accounts for under half of them, and the cause for the rest is not known. In all, the sample holds over 65,000 clones, and 95% to 98% of those were seen once. The ten largest clones capture roughly 0.17% of the sample. The CDR3 has 15 amino acids, counting the end cysteine and phenylalanine. CDR3 DNA is the only sequence kept; it has 45 bases, read in frame from the first base. CDR1 MRHNA and CDR2 SNTAGT were looked up in the germline V gene. Trimming takes 8 bases off V and 5 bases off J; junction bases not matched to a gene: 9.

The rearrangement joined TRBV6-4 to TRBJ2-1, with 10 bases in between that match TRBD1. The sequence derives from a human donor in good health. The source material was T cells isolated from PBMCs. The CDR3 loop reads CASSRWGQGNNEQFF. The DNA sequence is as follows: TGTGCCAGCTCAAGATGGGGACAGGGGAACAATGAGCAGTTCTTC.